This T cell receptor beta chain was captured by sequencing in a study of T cell changes during pregnancy in multiple sclerosis. The CDR3 is made up of 17 amino acids. The germline gives CDR1 LNHDA, CDR2 SQIVND (reference sequence). The V gene end was trimmed by 5 bases and the J gene end by 1 base; junction bases not matched to a gene: 11. The protocol was immunoSEQ multiplex PCR, while the TCRdb copy is restricted to in-frame clones and leaves out a portion. The sample has about 31,000 clones, approximately 86% seen once. This TCR derives from a female donor in good health, enrolled as a control in a pregnancy study. Sequences were derived from CD4+ T cells from peripheral blood mononuclear cells, sampled in the first trimester of pregnancy. This chain joins TRBV19 and TRBJ1-1; TRBD1 matches 9 bases. CDR3 sequence (DNA): TGTGCCAGTAGTCCGGGGACAGGGTCGGACCGGAACACTGAAGCTTTCTTT. It is translated as CASSPGTGSDRNTEAFF. The variable domain in full, with the rest retrieved from reference TRBV19 and TRBJ1-1, is DGGITQSPKYLFRKEGQNVTLSCEQNLNHDAMYWYRQDPGQGLRLIYYSQIVNDFQKGDIAEGYSVSREKKESFPLTVTSAQKNPTAFYLCASSPGTGSDRNTEAFFGQGTRLTVV.